This is a list of T cell receptor beta chains from one sample in a study of T cell changes during pregnancy in multiple sclerosis. Data came from immunoSEQ multiplex PCR; TCRdb stores just in-frame clones and leaves some out. Of about 50,000 clones listed, about 94% were seen once; the top ten hold 0.39%. The sequencing used CD4+ T cells from peripheral blood mononuclear cells, collected after pregnancy. The origin of the receptors is a female donor with multiple sclerosis, enrolled in a pregnancy study. Each CDR3 is given with its conserved first and last residue. A D gene is named only where the DNA matches it firmly. The size entry is marked missing in some rows and otherwise reads once, few, many or a size class.

CDR3 | DNA | J | size | V | D
CASSTTTGGGLGSRMNEQYF | TGTGCCAGCAGCACTACGACAGGGGGCGGCCTCGGTTCACGGATGAACGAGCAGTACTTC | TRBJ2-7 | NA | TRBV7-6 | TRBD1
CASSRDRGTEAFF | TGTGCCAGCAGCCGGGACAGGGGCACTGAAGCTTTCTTT | TRBJ1-1 | NA | TRBV11-2 | TRBD1
CASSSPGMSSYEQYF | TGTGCCAGCAGTTCCCCGGGAATGAGCTCCTACGAGCAGTACTTC | TRBJ2-7 | NA | TRBV27 | NA
CASSKTRQGVAQPQHF | TGTGCCAGTAGTAAGACCCGGCAGGGGGTAGCTCAGCCCCAGCATTTT | TRBJ1-5 | NA | TRBV19 | TRBD1
CASSTGLSPYEQYF | TGTGCCAGCAGTACAGGGTTATCCCCCTACGAGCAGTACTTC | TRBJ2-7 | NA | TRBV2 | NA
CASSGDFYEQYF | TGTGCCAGCAGTGGGGACTTCTACGAGCAGTACTTC | TRBJ2-7 | NA | TRBV2 | NA
CASSPLGPGHNEAFF | TGTGCCAGCAGCCCGCTTGGCCCAGGGCACAATGAAGCTTTCTTT | TRBJ1-1 | NA | TRBV5-5 | NA
CASSTRDRGSSLEQYF | TGCGCCAGCAGCACCCGGGACAGGGGATCTTCTCTCGAGCAGTACTTC | TRBJ2-7 | few | TRBV4-1 | TRBD1
CASSISTVSGNTIYF | TGTGCCAGCAGCATCTCGACAGTCTCTGGAAACACCATATATTTT | TRBJ1-3 | NA | TRBV7-6 | NA
CASSVPSGRSYNEQFF | TGTGCCAGCAGCGTCCCTAGCGGGAGATCCTACAATGAGCAGTTCTTC | TRBJ2-1 | NA | TRBV7-9 | TRBD2
CASSITGGPISYNEQFF | TGTGCCAGCAGCATCACAGGGGGCCCTATCTCCTACAATGAGCAGTTCTTC | TRBJ2-1 | NA | TRBV7-2 | TRBD1
CASSQGQGAFYEQYF | TGTGCCAGCAGCCAAGGACAGGGGGCGTTTTACGAGCAGTACTTC | TRBJ2-7 | NA | TRBV14 | TRBD1
CATSSVSGYGYTF | TGTGCCACCAGCAGCGTCTCCGGGTATGGCTACACCTTC | TRBJ1-2 | NA | TRBV15 | NA
CASSVDSDQPQHF | TGTGCCAGCAGCGTCGACAGTGATCAGCCCCAGCATTTT | TRBJ1-5 | NA | TRBV5-4 | NA
CASSLGTGKTDTQYF | TGTGCCAGCAGCTTGGGAACGGGAAAAACAGATACGCAGTATTTT | TRBJ2-3 | NA | TRBV5-6 | NA
CASSFGTGFQQFF | TGCGCCAGCAGCTTCGGGACAGGGTTTCAGCAGTTCTTC | TRBJ2-1 | NA | TRBV5-1 | TRBD1
CARDGRALRRDGELFF | TGCGCCAGAGACGGGAGGGCTCTCCGTCGGGACGGGGAGCTGTTTTTT | TRBJ2-2 | NA | TRBV10-1 | TRBD2
CARGAAVNTEAFF | TGTGCCAGGGGGGCGGCAGTTAACACTGAAGCTTTCTTT | TRBJ1-1 | NA | TRBV2 | NA
CASSPRIGGIDQPQHF | TGTGCCAGCAGCCCTAGGATTGGGGGCATCGATCAGCCCCAGCATTTT | TRBJ1-5 | few | TRBV7-2 | NA
CASSFGTGASGNTIYF | TGTGCCAGCAGCTTCGGGACAGGGGCGTCTGGAAACACCATATATTTT | TRBJ1-3 | NA | TRBV11-2 | TRBD1
CASSSSSGDTQYF | TGTGCCAGCTCATCCTCTAGCGGTGATACGCAGTATTTT | TRBJ2-3 | NA | TRBV18 | TRBD2
CASSFGGTNTEAFF | TGTGCCAGCAGCTTTGGAGGGACGAACACTGAAGCTTTCTTT | TRBJ1-1 | NA | TRBV7-2 | NA
CASSQGRQGTGNTIYF | TGCGCCAGCAGCCAGGGTCGACAGGGGACAGGAAACACCATATATTTT | TRBJ1-3 | NA | TRBV4-1 | TRBD1
CASSFQPGHTGAEQYF | TGTGCCAGCAGTTTCCAACCGGGGCATACAGGGGCCGAGCAGTACTTC | TRBJ2-7 | NA | TRBV27 | TRBD1
CASASYRGRGNEQFF | TGTGCCAGCGCCAGTTACAGGGGACGGGGCAATGAGCAGTTCTTC | TRBJ2-1 | NA | TRBV5-6 | TRBD1
CASSLRREGPYNEQFF | TGTGCCAGCAGTTTGAGGCGGGAGGGTCCCTACAATGAGCAGTTCTTC | TRBJ2-1 | NA | TRBV28 | TRBD2
CASRRGRGWADTQYF | TGTGCCAGCCGCCGGGGGAGGGGCTGGGCAGATACGCAGTATTTT | TRBJ2-3 | NA | TRBV27 | TRBD2
CATSTRTSGRPLGGELFF | TGTGCCACCAGCACCCGGACTAGCGGGAGGCCCCTCGGGGGGGAGCTGTTTTTT | TRBJ2-2 | NA | TRBV15 | TRBD2
CASSWDSSYEQYF | TGTGCCAGCAGCTGGGACAGCTCCTACGAGCAGTACTTC | TRBJ2-7 | NA | TRBV7-8 | TRBD1
CASSLAGGSSYNEQFF | TGTGCCAGCAGCTTGGCGGGCGGGAGCTCCTACAATGAGCAGTTCTTC | TRBJ2-1 | NA | TRBV5-4 | TRBD2
CASGQETNYGYTF | TGTGCCAGCGGACAGGAAACTAACTATGGCTACACCTTC | TRBJ1-2 | NA | TRBV6-1 | TRBD1
CASSPGLAGGNEQFF | TGTGCCAGCAGCCCGGGACTAGCGGGAGGGAATGAGCAGTTCTTC | TRBJ2-1 | NA | TRBV9 | TRBD2
CASKLTLDRGVGNEQFF | TGTGCCAGCAAGTTGACCCTGGACAGGGGTGTCGGTAATGAGCAGTTCTTC | TRBJ2-1 | NA | TRBV2 | TRBD1
CASSVGGSGRGDEQFF | TGTGCCAGCAGCGTAGGTGGTAGCGGGAGGGGGGATGAGCAGTTCTTC | TRBJ2-1 | NA | TRBV9 | TRBD2
CASSPNRGLARNEQFF | TGTGCCAGCTCACCAAATCGGGGACTAGCGCGAAATGAGCAGTTCTTC | TRBJ2-1 | NA | TRBV18 | TRBD2
CASSPGLQSYNEQFF | TGTGCCAGCAGCCCGGGACTCCAGTCCTACAATGAGCAGTTCTTC | TRBJ2-1 | NA | TRBV6-4 | NA
CASSPGGGAYNSPLHF | TGTGCCAGCTCCCCCGGCGGGGGCGCCTATAATTCACCCCTCCACTTT | TRBJ1-6 | once | TRBV18 | NA
CASSPARDRGEKLFF | TGTGCCAGCAGCCCGGCCCGGGACAGGGGTGAAAAACTGTTTTTT | TRBJ1-4 | NA | TRBV5-4 | TRBD1
CASYGRENEKLFF | TGTGCCAGTTATGGCAGGGAAAATGAAAAACTGTTTTTT | TRBJ1-4 | NA | TRBV25-1 | NA
CASSFLYEQYF | TGTGCCAGCAGCTTCTTATACGAGCAGTACTTC | TRBJ2-7 | NA | TRBV7-2 | NA
CASTSSGIHNEQFF | TGTGCCAGCACGTCTAGCGGGATTCACAATGAGCAGTTCTTC | TRBJ2-1 | few | TRBV7-9 | TRBD2
CASSYTSRDEQFF | TGTGCCAGCAGTTATACTAGTCGGGATGAGCAGTTCTTC | TRBJ2-1 | NA | TRBV6-5 | NA
CASSVLSGSYNEQFF | TGTGCCAGCAGCGTATTGTCAGGTAGCTACAATGAGCAGTTCTTC | TRBJ2-1 | NA | TRBV9 | NA
CASSLIGGGASEQYF | TGTGCCAGCAGCTTGATTGGAGGGGGCGCGTCCGAGCAGTACTTC | TRBJ2-7 | NA | TRBV5-6 | NA
CASSSESRSSYNEQFF | TGTGCCAGCAGCTCCGAAAGCCGGAGCTCCTACAATGAGCAGTTCTTC | TRBJ2-1 | NA | TRBV11-2 | NA
CASGRNTGELFF | TGTGCCAGCGGTAGGAACACCGGGGAGCTGTTTTTT | TRBJ2-2 | NA | TRBV27 | NA
CARSQGLNQPQHF | TGTGCCCGAAGCCAGGGGCTTAATCAGCCCCAGCATTTT | TRBJ1-5 | once | TRBV30 | NA
CASSTIRGRNTEAFF | TGTGCCAGCAGTACGATCAGGGGGCGGAACACTGAAGCTTTCTTT | TRBJ1-1 | NA | TRBV28 | TRBD1
CASSIGSASGQETQYF | TGTGCCAGTAGTATCGGGTCGGCTAGCGGACAAGAGACCCAGTACTTC | TRBJ2-5 | NA | TRBV19 | TRBD2
CASSVGGGTEAFF | TGTGCCAGCAGTGTTGGGGGGGGCACTGAAGCTTTCTTT | TRBJ1-1 | NA | TRBV6-1 | NA
CASSFAGTFDNEQFF | TGTGCCAGCAGTTTTGCAGGGACATTCGACAATGAGCAGTTCTTC | TRBJ2-1 | NA | TRBV28 | NA
CASSHNPRGHRDVQPQHF | TGCGCCAGCAGTCACAACCCTAGGGGGCACAGGGACGTTCAGCCCCAGCATTTT | TRBJ1-5 | NA | TRBV23-1 | TRBD1
CASSYVLAGGEQYF | TGTGCCAGCAGCTACGTACTAGCGGGAGGCGAGCAGTACTTC | TRBJ2-7 | NA | TRBV5-6 | TRBD2